The rows below give T cell receptor beta chains drawn from one sample of a study of cytomegalovirus exposure and HLA in healthy donors. Assay used: immunoSEQ multiplex PCR; TCRdb lists only in-frame clones, some missing. This sample has about 150,000 clones, with just under 80% found just once. The sequenced material came from PBMCs. These receptors were taken from a woman aged 45-65 years in good health and CMV-seropositive. Each CDR3 is given with its conserved first and last residue. The order of the fields is CDR3 protein, CDR3 DNA, J gene, V gene, clone size, D gene. A D gene is named only where the DNA matches it firmly. Expanded clones get a size class; other rows say once, few or many, or leave the size out.

CDR3aa: CASSLAPLLERSTDTQYF; CDR3nt: TGCGCCAGCAGCTTGGCTCCCCTTTTAGAGAGGAGCACAGATACGCAGTATTTT; j_gene: TRBJ2-3; v_gene: TRBV5-1; abundance: .; d_gene: .
CDR3aa: CAWRPGGPDTQYF; CDR3nt: TGTGCCTGGAGACCGGGGGGACCAGATACGCAGTATTTT; j_gene: TRBJ2-3; v_gene: TRBV30; abundance: .; d_gene: TRBD2
CDR3aa: CASSVSGGRGYTF; CDR3nt: TGTGCCAGCAGCGTATCAGGGGGCCGAGGCTACACCTTC; j_gene: TRBJ1-2; v_gene: TRBV6-5; abundance: .; d_gene: TRBD1
CDR3aa: CASRMDSYEQYF; CDR3nt: TGTGCCAGCAGGATGGACAGCTACGAGCAGTACTTC; j_gene: TRBJ2-7; v_gene: TRBV2; abundance: .; d_gene: .
CDR3aa: CASSQAGEEKLFF; CDR3nt: TGTGCCAGCAGCCAAGCCGGGGAGGAAAAACTGTTTTTT; j_gene: TRBJ1-4; v_gene: TRBV4-2; abundance: .; d_gene: .
CDR3aa: CASSLGTSRGLDTQYF; CDR3nt: TGTGCCAGCAGCTTAGGGACCAGCAGGGGGTTGGATACGCAGTATTTT; j_gene: TRBJ2-3; v_gene: TRBV7-2; abundance: .; d_gene: TRBD1
CDR3aa: CASSYPFLRGDNEQFF; CDR3nt: TGTGCCAGCAGTTACCCTTTCCTACGGGGGGACAATGAGCAGTTCTTC; j_gene: TRBJ2-1; v_gene: TRBV6-5; abundance: .; d_gene: TRBD2
CDR3aa: CASSAGTTNTGELFF; CDR3nt: TGCGCCAGCAGCGCCGGGACAACGAACACCGGGGAGCTGTTTTTT; j_gene: TRBJ2-2; v_gene: TRBV5-1; abundance: once; d_gene: .
CDR3aa: CASSQAGSEKLFF; CDR3nt: TGCGCCAGCAGCCAAGCAGGATCCGAAAAACTGTTTTTT; j_gene: TRBJ1-4; v_gene: TRBV4-1; abundance: .; d_gene: .
CDR3aa: CASSLARGTREKLFF; CDR3nt: TGCGCCAGCAGCTTGGCCCGGGGGACGAGGGAAAAACTGTTTTTT; j_gene: TRBJ1-4; v_gene: TRBV5-1; abundance: .; d_gene: .
CDR3aa: CSSSLPVPTNEKLFF; CDR3nt: TGTTCCAGCAGCTTACCTGTCCCAACTAATGAAAAACTGTTTTTT; j_gene: TRBJ1-4; v_gene: TRBV7-9; abundance: .; d_gene: .
CDR3aa: CASRRSGGLTDTQYF; CDR3nt: TGTGCCAGCAGGCGTAGCGGGGGGCTCACAGATACGCAGTATTTT; j_gene: TRBJ2-3; v_gene: TRBV11-2; abundance: .; d_gene: TRBD2
CDR3aa: CASSQDRGGGVLYREQFF; CDR3nt: TGTGCCAGCAGCCAAGATCGAGGCGGGGGAGTTCTCTACAGGGAGCAGTTCTTC; j_gene: TRBJ2-1; v_gene: TRBV4-2; abundance: few; d_gene: TRBD2
CDR3aa: CASSLAGGISNQPQHF; CDR3nt: TGTGCCAGCAGCTTAGCAGGAGGGATTAGCAATCAGCCCCAGCATTTT; j_gene: TRBJ1-5; v_gene: TRBV7-2; abundance: .; d_gene: .
CDR3aa: CASSQDWFGGTIYF; CDR3nt: TGCGCCAGCAGCCAAGATTGGTTCGGAGGCACCATATATTTT; j_gene: TRBJ1-3; v_gene: TRBV4-1; abundance: few; d_gene: .
CDR3aa: CASSVVSGTGELFF; CDR3nt: TGTGCCAGCAGCGTAGTCTCGGGCACCGGGGAGCTGTTTTTT; j_gene: TRBJ2-2; v_gene: TRBV9; abundance: .; d_gene: .
CDR3aa: CASSDLAGAPQETQYF; CDR3nt: TGTGCCAGCAGTGACCTAGCGGGGGCTCCCCAAGAGACCCAGTACTTC; j_gene: TRBJ2-5; v_gene: TRBV6-1; abundance: .; d_gene: TRBD2
CDR3aa: CSVSVRGYEQYF; CDR3nt: TGCAGCGTTTCCGTTCGGGGGTACGAGCAGTACTTC; j_gene: TRBJ2-7; v_gene: TRBV29-1; abundance: .; d_gene: .
CDR3aa: CASSLGTGGAETQYF; CDR3nt: TGTGCCAGCAGCTTAGGAACAGGGGGCGCAGAGACCCAGTACTTC; j_gene: TRBJ2-5; v_gene: TRBV7-6; abundance: few; d_gene: TRBD1
CDR3aa: CASGGGTDTQYF; CDR3nt: TGTGCCAGTGGCGGGGGAACAGATACGCAGTATTTT; j_gene: TRBJ2-3; v_gene: TRBV6-5; abundance: .; d_gene: TRBD2